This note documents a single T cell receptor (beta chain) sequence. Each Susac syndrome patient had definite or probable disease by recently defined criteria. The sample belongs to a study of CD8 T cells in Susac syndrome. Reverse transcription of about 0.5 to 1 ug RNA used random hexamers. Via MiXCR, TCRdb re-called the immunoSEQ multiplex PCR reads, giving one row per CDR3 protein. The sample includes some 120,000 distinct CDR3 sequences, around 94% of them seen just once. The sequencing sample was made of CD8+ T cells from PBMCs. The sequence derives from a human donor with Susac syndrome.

DNA for the CDR3: TGTGCCATCGGACTAGGAGCAGTCGAGCAGTACTTC. Translated, it gives CAIGLGAVEQYF. The chain employs TRBV10-3 and TRBJ2-7; 7 bases match TRBD2. Per the germline V gene, CDR1 is ENHRY and CDR2 is SYGVKD. The ends lost 8 bases at V and 6 bases at J; junction bases unmatched: 7. The CDR3 length is 12 residues.